The 30 T cell receptor beta chains presented below share a single source sample, sequenced in a study of Ad26.COV2.S vaccination and SARS-CoV-2 variants. This table comes from immunoSEQ multiplex PCR, and its TCRdb copy is limited to in-frame clones, with some not included. The sample records about 680,000 clones, 70% to 90% being singletons. Treatment in this sample: 15 to 20 received Ad26.COV2.S at low or high dose, single or two shots; five or six received placebo; per-sample allocation not given. Collection of samples fell on day 63 after the first vaccine or placebo injection. The material sequenced was peripheral blood, taken in a trial of Ad26.COV2.S vaccine versus placebo. Receptor source: a person aged 18-65 years who received the Ad26.COV2.S COVID-19 vaccine or a placebo.

V usage is TRBV11-1 and J usage is TRBJ2-2, with a weak D call TRBD2 (6 bases). The CDR3 runs 15 residues. Germline V lookup: CDR1 SGHAT, CDR2 FQDESV (reference sequence). The V end was cut by 4 bases, the J end by 4 bases, with 13 bases between. This CDR3 reads CASSWVNGGTGELFF. The CDR3 DNA reads as TGTGCCAGCAGCTGGGTAAACGGGGGCACCGGGGAGCTGTTTTTT.

This chain links TRBV10-3 with TRBJ1-2, with 10 bases fitting TRBD1. The CDR3 consists of 13 residues. The junction had 5 bases not matched to a gene; V was cut back by 6 bases and J by 7 bases. From germline, CDR1 is ENHRY and CDR2 SYGVKD. The CDR3 protein is CAISPDRGLGYTF. The CDR3 DNA sequence: TGTGCCATCAGCCCCGACAGGGGGCTTGGCTACACCTTC.

The V and J genes are TRBV3-1 (or the pseudogene TRBV3-2) and TRBJ2-1; TRBD2 matches at 9 bases. V gave up 6 bases and J gave up 9 bases; unmatched junction bases: 9. CDR3 size: 14 residues. Germline V lookup: CDR1 LGHDT, CDR2 YNNKEL (reference sequence). The DNA of the CDR3 is TGTGCCAGCAGTATATCCGGGACTAGCACTGAGCAGTTCTTC. Its protein product is CASSISGTSTEQFF.

The rearrangement links TRBV6-2 or TRBV6-3 to TRBJ2-3; 7 bases map to TRBD2. Germline CDR1 reads MNHEY; CDR2 reads SVGEGT. The CDR3 spans 15 residues. The junction had 4 bases not matched to a gene; V was cut back by 2 bases and J by 2 bases. The CDR3: CASSYGGVLTDTQYF. CDR3 coding DNA: TGTGCCAGCAGTTACGGGGGGGTCCTCACAGATACGCAGTATTTT.

The chain has TRBV18 and TRBJ1-4; D is possibly TRBD1 (6 bases). Trimming shortened V by 3 bases and J by 8 bases, and 13 bases separated the two germline ends. Germline lookup yields CDR1 KGHSH and CDR2 LQKENI. The length of the CDR3 is 14 residues. In nucleotides, the CDR3 is TGTGCCAGCTCACCCGCAGGGGTGGTAGAAAAACTGTTTTTT. It translates to CASSPAGVVEKLFF.

The rearrangement links TRBV7-2 to TRBJ2-7; 8 bases are a match to TRBD1. The CDR3 length is 15 residues. Looked up from germline, CDR1 is SGHTA and CDR2 is FQGNSA. The trim removed 3 bases at V and 4 bases at J, leaving 8 bases unmatched. The DNA for the CDR3 is TGTGCCAGCAGCTTGAGGACAGGGAGCAATTACGAGCAGTACTTC. Translation gives CASSLRTGSNYEQYF.

This chain connects TRBV6-5 to TRBJ2-7; 7 bases align to TRBD1. The CDR3 spans 12 residues. Germline V gene lookup returns CDR1 MNHEY and CDR2 SVGAGI. Trimming took 10 bases from V and 3 from J; bases not matched to a gene: 6. This chain's CDR3 is CATRQGGYEQYF. The CDR3 nucleotides read TGTGCCACCAGACAGGGTGGCTACGAGCAGTACTTC.

The table lists this clone with a count of one. This chain joins TRBV29-1 and TRBJ1-3; D is unclear. Germline CDR1 and CDR2: SQVTM and ANQGSEA. V lost 0 bases and J 4 bases, leaving 19 bases between the germline ends. The CDR3 totals 17 residues. The CDR3 region has the DNA TGCAGCGTTGAAGAGCCTCCCGCAATGAGCTCGGGAAACACCATATATTTT. As protein: CSVEEPPAMSSGNTIYF.

The chain joins TRBV6-6 to TRBJ2-1, with 10 bases lining up with TRBD2. V lost 5 bases, J lost 3 bases, and 7 bases stayed unmatched. This CDR3 comprises 16 residues. Germline-derived CDR1 and CDR2 are MNHNY and SVGAGI (reference sequence). CDR3 protein: CASSRPTSGLYNEQFF. CDR3 in DNA: TGTGCCAGCAGTCGACCGACTAGCGGGCTCTACAATGAGCAGTTCTTC.

The chain uses TRBV12-3 or TRBV12-4 and TRBJ2-2; D gene unclear. CDR3 length: 13 residues. Trimming took off 3 bases at V and 6 bases at J, with 8 bases between the two ends. The CDR3 here is CASSFRQPGELFF. The CDR3, as DNA: TGTGCCAGCAGTTTCAGACAACCCGGGGAGCTGTTTTTT.

This chain joins TRBV3-1 (or the pseudogene TRBV3-2) and TRBJ1-3; TRBD1 is a possible D gene (5 bases). This CDR3 has 14 residues. Trimming pared 5 bases from V and 4 bases from J, leaving 12 bases between. CDR1 is LGHDT, CDR2 YNNKEL, per germline (reference sequence). CDR3 loop: CASSEGSLGNTIYF. The CDR3 DNA follows: TGTGCCAGCAGCGAGGGGTCTCTAGGAAACACCATATATTTT.

This clone was seen only once. The gene calls are TRBV29-1 and TRBJ2-7; maybe TRBD1 (6 bases). The V end lost 0 bases, the J end lost 5 bases, and 8 bases lay between the germline ends. Looked up from germline, CDR1 is SQVTM and CDR2 is ANQGSEA. The CDR3 length is 12 residues. The CDR3, as DNA: TGCAGCGTTGAAGAGTCAGGGGACGAGCAGTACTTC. It translates to CSVEESGDEQYF.

The chain links TRBV7-2 to TRBJ2-1, with 8 positions matching TRBD1. V was clipped by 5 bases and J by 8 bases; unmatched bases: 11. The length of the CDR3 is 15 residues. Germline V gives CDR1 SGHTA, CDR2 FQGNSA. The CDR3, as DNA: TGTGCCAGCAGCGTGGCAGGGGGCAGTGTTTATGAGCAGTTCTTC. This codes for CASSVAGGSVYEQFF.

The gene calls are TRBV14 and TRBJ2-1; 7 bases are shared with TRBD1. The CDR3 runs 16 residues. CDR1 SGHDN and CDR2 FVKESK come from the germline V gene. The V and J ends lost 1 base and 3 bases, in that order; junction bases with no gene match: 6. The CDR3 reads CASSQVPGGFYNEQFF. The CDR3 region has the DNA TGTGCCAGCAGCCAAGTCCCAGGGGGATTCTACAATGAGCAGTTCTTC.

The V and J genes are TRBV7-2 and TRBJ2-3, with 10 bases matching TRBD2. Looked up from germline, CDR1 is SGHTA and CDR2 is FQGNSA. The CDR3 loop spans 15 amino acids. With 5 bases clipped from V and 5 bases from J, the junction kept 7 bases outside the gene matches. CDR3 protein: CASSARAGGEDTQYF. The CDR3 DNA follows: TGTGCCAGCAGCGCCCGAGCGGGAGGGGAAGATACGCAGTATTTT.

The V call is TRBV27, the J call TRBJ2-7; 10 bases line up with TRBD2. Germline CDR1 and CDR2: MNHEY and SMNVEV (reference sequence). J lost 2 bases, V lost 5 bases, and 6 bases had no gene match. The CDR3 loop spans 15 amino acids. In DNA form, the CDR3 reads TGTGCCAGCAGTCCCGGACTAGCGGCGGCCTACGAGCAGTACTTC. It codes for CASSPGLAAAYEQYF.

This clone has a single count. The J gene is TRBJ1-2, the V gene TRBV9; no firm D call. CDR3 length equals 14 residues. CDR1 is SGDLS, CDR2 YYNGEE, per germline. Trimming cost V 1 base and J 7 bases, with 14 bases left between them. The CDR3 DNA is TGTGCCAGCAGCGTAACGACGGGTGGGATTGGCTACACCTTC. Protein sequence: CASSVTTGGIGYTF.

V gene TRBV11-2 combines with J gene TRBJ2-5; tentative D call: TRBD2 (6 bases). The CDR3 length is 13 residues. Looked up from germline, CDR1 is SGHAT and CDR2 is FQNNGV. The CDR3 sequence: CATGVGLRETQYF. The CDR3, as DNA: TGTGCGACGGGAGTCGGGCTGCGAGAGACCCAGTACTTC.

V is TRBV4-1 and J is TRBJ2-7; a possible D gene is TRBD2 (5 bases). The CDR3 loop spans 15 amino acids. The V end lost 4 bases, the J end lost 0 bases, and 13 bases lay between the germline ends. CDR1 and CDR2 (germline): MGHRA, YSYEKL. The CDR3 here is CASSPRTELSYEQYF. The CDR3 coding sequence is TGCGCCAGCAGCCCTCGGACTGAACTCTCCTACGAGCAGTACTTC.

Only one count was recorded for this clone. The chain recombines TRBV5-5 with TRBJ2-7; D may be TRBD2 (6 bases). The CDR3 consists of 14 residues. V gave up 2 bases and J gave up 7 bases, with 16 bases separating them. Per the germline V gene, CDR1 is SGHKS and CDR2 is YYEKEE (reference sequence). The CDR3 nucleotides read TGTGCCAGCAGCTTAGAGCTAGCGCGTATAGAGCAGTACTTC. Translating gives CASSLELARIEQYF.

The V and J genes are TRBV7-9 and TRBJ1-1; unclear D gene. Germline CDR1 reads SEHNR; CDR2 reads FQNEAQ (reference sequence). With 7 bases removed from V and 3 bases from J, the gap between germline ends came to 15 bases. The CDR3 sequence is 14 residues long. The CDR3 nucleotides are TGTGCCAGCACCCCCATGGGGTTCGACACTGAAGCTTTCTTT. As protein: CASTPMGFDTEAFF.

The rearrangement uses TRBV27 and TRBJ2-1, with D uncertain. The CDR3 has 13 residues. Germline loops: CDR1 MNHEY, CDR2 SMNVEV (reference sequence). The V gene lost 1 base and the J gene lost 3 bases, with 4 bases spanning the gap. The CDR3 reads CASSLYGYNEQFF. For the CDR3, the DNA is TGTGCCAGCAGTTTATATGGCTACAATGAGCAGTTCTTC.

The chain combines TRBV10-3 with TRBJ2-3, with 8 positions matching TRBD2. The CDR3 extends over 18 amino acids. The germline V gene encodes CDR1 ENHRY and CDR2 SYGVKD. Germline trimming cut 0 bases from V and 1 base from J; bases unmatched to any gene: 9. CDR3 sequence (DNA): TGTGCCATCAGTGAGTCTAGCGGGACCGGGCATGGCACAGATACGCAGTATTTT. This translates into CAISESSGTGHGTDTQYF.

V gene TRBV7-3 combines with J gene TRBJ2-2, with a possible D match to TRBD1 (7 bases). The CDR3 runs to 16 residues. Germline V CDR1 and CDR2: SGHTA, FQGTGA. The V and J ends lost 4 bases and 6 bases respectively, with 18 bases between them. The CDR3 DNA follows: TGTGCCAGCAGCTCCTCGGAGGGGGCAAGGCCCGGGGAGCTGTTTTTT. Encoded protein: CASSSSEGARPGELFF.

On this clone: Other DNA variants within this sample encode the same CDR3. The V and J genes are TRBV19 and TRBJ2-1, with 7 nucleotides matching TRBD1. From germline, CDR1 is LNHDA and CDR2 SQIVND (reference sequence). The CDR3 loop spans 13 amino acids. Trimming took 2 bases from V and 10 from J; bases not matched to a gene: 5. Here the CDR3 DNA reads TGTGCCAGTAGTATACAGGGGGTAGGGGAGCAGTTCTTC. Protein product: CASSIQGVGEQFF.

This clone was counted a single time. This rearrangement joins TRBV23-1 to TRBJ2-5; D gene uncertain. TRBV23-1 is noted as an ORF with a role that remains uncertain. The CDR3 runs 15 residues. The V end was cut by 4 bases, the J end by 2 bases, with 14 bases between. CDR3: CASSLGILGQETQYF. DNA of the CDR3: TGCGCCAGCAGTCTGGGGATTTTAGGGCAAGAGACCCAGTACTTC.

Turning to this clone: One end of the junction varies from germline; a read error may be responsible. The J gene is TRBJ2-1, the V gene TRBV9, with 11 bases fitting TRBD2. This CDR3 has 15 residues. Germline values: CDR1 SGDLS, CDR2 YYNGEE. This chain's CDR3 is CASSVVAGGQDEKFF. CDR3 coding DNA: TGTGCCAGCAGCGTAGTAGCGGGAGGGCAGGATGAGAAGTTCTTC.

J is TRBJ2-5 and V is TRBV18; TRBD2 is a possible D gene (5 bases). Trimming removed 2 bases from V and 5 bases from J, with 18 bases in between. Germline V lookup: CDR1 KGHSH, CDR2 LQKENI. The CDR3 is 16 residues long. CDR3 loop: CASSPWSLTSLETQYF. The CDR3 DNA reads TGTGCCAGCTCACCATGGTCCCTTACTAGTTTGGAGACCCAGTACTTC.

The V gene is TRBV7-3, the J gene TRBJ2-3; 10 nucleotides line up with TRBD2. The CDR3 consists of 14 residues. Germline V gives CDR1 SGHTA, CDR2 FQGTGA. Trimming removed 8 bases from V and 2 bases from J; junction bases left unmatched: 4. The CDR3 here is CASGSGGTTDTQYF. The CDR3 bases are TGTGCCAGCGGTAGCGGGGGGACCACAGATACGCAGTATTTT.

The chain is built from TRBV19 and TRBJ1-5, with D possibly being TRBD1 (6 bases). V dropped 11 bases and J dropped 0 bases, with 23 bases sitting between them. The CDR3 totals 17 residues. The germline V gene encodes CDR1 LNHDA and CDR2 SQIVND (reference sequence). Here the CDR3 DNA reads TGTGCCGTCGGGACATCGGCCGCGACATTTAGCAATCAGCCCCAGCATTTT. This gives the protein CAVGTSAATFSNQPQHF.